Following are 32 T cell receptor beta chains from one sample sequenced in a study of control samples from healthy donors and cancer patients. Profiling relied on immunoSEQ multiplex PCR, and the TCRdb table lists in-frame clones only, not all of them. The repertoire consists of 65,000 to 70,000 clones, with about four fifths occurring once and the leading ten covering about 3.1%. The source material was PBMCs. Receptors were obtained from a woman between 50 and 59 years old with lung cancer.

This rearrangement joins TRBV6-2 or TRBV6-3 to TRBJ1-5, with 9 bases identical to TRBD1. Germline loops: CDR1 MNHEY, CDR2 SVGEGT. J lost 5 bases, V lost 5 bases, and 4 bases had no gene match. The CDR3 covers 14 residues. CDR3: CASSGDRVDQPQHF. CDR3 coding DNA: TGTGCCAGCAGTGGGGACAGGGTGGATCAGCCCCAGCATTTT.

The chain carries TRBV9 and TRBJ1-2; 12 nucleotides match TRBD1. CDR1 is SGDLS, CDR2 YYNGEE, per germline. This CDR3 has 15 residues. Trimming cost V 1 base and J 7 bases; bases outside gene matches: 5. The CDR3 reads CASSVMGQGASGYTF. The CDR3 DNA sequence: TGTGCCAGCAGCGTAATGGGACAGGGGGCCAGTGGCTACACCTTC.

The chain has TRBV27 and TRBJ1-5, with D perhaps TRBD1 (5 bases). Trimming shortened V by 3 bases and J by 3 bases, and 12 bases separated the two germline ends. Germline V gene data show CDR1 as MNHEY and CDR2 as SMNVEV (reference sequence). The CDR3 contains 15 residues. CDR3 nucleotide sequence: TGTGCCAGCAGTTTGAGAGGGGCGGACAATCAGCCCCAGCATTTT. Protein product: CASSLRGADNQPQHF.

The chain recombines TRBV15 with TRBJ1-4; TRBD1 is a possible D gene (5 bases). CDR3 length: 16 residues. Trimming removed 0 bases at V and 5 bases at J, with 13 bases between. Germline CDR1 is LNHNV and CDR2 is YYDKDF (reference sequence). DNA for the CDR3: TGTGCCACCAGCAGAGATAAGGGCCAGGGAAATGAAAAACTGTTTTTT. Its translation is CATSRDKGQGNEKLFF.

This clone was counted a few times. The J gene is TRBJ2-2, the V gene TRBV7-3, with D possibly TRBD1 on 5 matching bases. The V end lost 1 base, the J end lost 5 bases, and 5 bases lay between the germline ends. Germline assignment: CDR1 SGHTA and CDR2 FQGTGA. The CDR3 extends over 13 amino acids. The CDR3 reads CASSLKGTGELFF. Written as DNA, the CDR3 is TGTGCCAGCAGCTTAAAGGGGACCGGGGAGCTGTTTTTT.

J is TRBJ1-1 and V is TRBV6-5; D uncertain. The CDR3 covers 15 residues. Germline-derived CDR1 and CDR2 are MNHEY and SVGAGI. Trimming shortened V by 7 bases and J by 0 bases, and 15 bases separated the two germline ends. The DNA of the CDR3 is TGTGCCAGCACCTTACGCTATGACGTGAACACTGAAGCTTTCTTT. Amino acid sequence: CASTLRYDVNTEAFF.

The V and J genes are TRBV12-3 or TRBV12-4 and TRBJ1-1; no reliable D call. This CDR3 spans 12 amino acids. V lost 7 bases, J lost 2 bases, and 8 bases lay in between. Here the CDR3 DNA reads TGTGCCAGCATTTGGGCTAACACTGAAGCTTTCTTT. Its translation is CASIWANTEAFF.

The rearrangement joins TRBV28 to TRBJ1-2, with D perhaps TRBD1 (5 bases). Trimming took 11 bases from V and 2 from J, leaving 9 bases between them. Germline CDR1 is MDHEN and CDR2 is SYDVKM. The CDR3 has 11 residues. For the CDR3, the DNA is TGTGCCGGGTCAGGGAACTATGGCTACACCTTC. This codes for CAGSGNYGYTF.

The chain links TRBV2 to TRBJ1-1; D is undetermined. This CDR3 region has 13 residues. In germline, CDR1 is SNHLY, CDR2 FYNNEI. The V end lost 1 base, the J end lost 11 bases, and 14 bases lay between the germline ends. CDR3 sequence (DNA): TGTGCCAGCAGTGAAGGGCGACTCATGGAGGCTTTCTTT. Protein sequence: CASSEGRLMEAFF.

The V call is TRBV27, the J call TRBJ2-7; maybe TRBD1 (6 bases). Germline CDR1 is MNHEY and CDR2 is SMNVEV (reference sequence). The CDR3 consists of 13 residues. Trimming removed 2 bases at V and 6 bases at J, with 11 bases between. The CDR3, as DNA: TGTGCCAGCAGTTTACCAGGGGAGAGCGAGCAGTACTTC. This gives the protein CASSLPGESEQYF.

J is TRBJ2-5 and V is TRBV24-1; D tentatively reads TRBD1 or TRBD2 (5 bases each). CDR3 length equals 15 residues. The germline gives CDR1 KGHDR, CDR2 SFDVKD. V was shortened by 3 bases and J by 2 bases, with 12 bases between the two germline ends. CDR3 protein: CATSDPGTVQETQYF. For the CDR3, the DNA is TGTGCCACCAGTGATCCTGGGACGGTTCAAGAGACCCAGTACTTC.

The chain couples TRBV4-3 to TRBJ1-1; D may be TRBD1 (5 bases). The CDR3 spans 16 residues. Trimming stripped 0 bases from V and 4 bases from J, with 15 bases between. Germline CDR1 is LGHNA and CDR2 is YSLEER. The CDR3 reads CASSQDARGAGTEAFF. CDR3 DNA: TGCGCCAGCAGCCAAGATGCGCGGGGCGCGGGCACTGAAGCTTTCTTT.

The chain uses TRBV18 and TRBJ1-1; unclear D gene. Germline V gene lookup returns CDR1 KGHSH and CDR2 LQKENI. V lost 3 bases to trimming and J lost 3 bases, with 14 bases between them. The CDR3 has 15 residues. CDR3 sequence (DNA): TGTGCCAGCTCACCTATTAGGGCCGAGGACACTGAAGCTTTCTTT. Translated, it gives CASSPIRAEDTEAFF.

The gene calls are TRBV27 and TRBJ1-1; the D is unclear. This CDR3 is built from 13 residues. V lost 5 bases and J lost 0, with 7 bases in between. Per germline, CDR1 MNHEY and CDR2 SMNVEV (reference sequence). The CDR3 sequence is CASSQLLNTEAFF. CDR3 in DNA: TGTGCCAGCAGTCAGCTATTGAACACTGAAGCTTTCTTT.

The V gene is TRBV18, the J gene TRBJ2-2; D is unresolved. V was trimmed by 1 base and J by 1 base, leaving 1 base between them. The germline V gene has CDR1 KGHSH and CDR2 LQKENI. The CDR3 is made up of 13 amino acids. CDR3: CASSPQNTGELFF. In DNA form, the CDR3 reads TGTGCCAGCTCACCACAGAACACCGGGGAGCTGTTTTTT. Filled out from reference TRBV18 and TRBJ2-2, the complete variable domain reads NAGVMQNPRHLVRRRGQEARLRCSPMKGHSHVYWYRQLPEEGLKFMVYLQKENIIDESGMPKERFSAEFPKEGPSILRIQQVVRGDSAAYFCASSPQNTGELFFGEGSRLTVL.

This clone has only a few counts. The chain links TRBV28 to TRBJ1-5; 9 bases are shared with TRBD1. CDR1 is MDHEN and CDR2 is SYDVKM in the germline V gene. The CDR3 runs to 15 residues. V lost 1 base and J lost 10; bases outside the gene matches: 8. The CDR3 sequence is CASSLLAGQGQPQHF. CDR3 bases: TGTGCCAGCAGTTTATTAGCGGGACAGGGTCAACCCCAGCATTTT. Variable domain in full (rest from reference TRBV28 and TRBJ1-5): DVKVTQSSRYLVKRTGEKVFLECVQDMDHENMFWYRQDPGLGLRLIYFSYDVKMKEKGDIPEGYSVSREKKERFSLILESASTNQTSMYLCASSLLAGQGQPQHFGDGTRLSIL.

DNA of the CDR3: TGTGCCAGTAGTATCGTTGGGGGGAACACTGAAGCTTTCTTT. Translated: CASSIVGGNTEAFF. The V gene is TRBV19, the J gene TRBJ1-1, with D possibly being TRBD1 (5 bases). The length of the CDR3 is 14 residues. Germline lookup yields CDR1 LNHDA and CDR2 SQIVND (reference sequence). Deletions cut 3 bases from V and 1 base from J, with 9 bases between.

This clone was observed a single time. This rearrangement joins TRBV4-3 to TRBJ1-1, with D possibly being TRBD1 (5 bases). V was cut by 1 base and J by 5 bases, with 14 bases left in between. Germline V lookup: CDR1 LGHNA, CDR2 YSLEER. CDR3 length: 15 amino acids. As DNA, the CDR3 is TGCGCCAGCAGCCAAGCCGGTGGGGGGTCGACTGAAGCTTTCTTT. Protein sequence: CASSQAGGGSTEAFF.

This rearrangement joins TRBV19 to TRBJ2-7, with TRBD1 as a possible D gene (5 bases). Trimming took off 9 bases at V and 0 bases at J, with 18 bases between the two ends. CDR3 length equals 15 residues. The germline V gene has CDR1 LNHDA and CDR2 SQIVND (reference sequence). CDR3 residues: CASLEDSLSSYEQYF. The CDR3 nucleotides are TGTGCCAGCCTCGAAGACAGTCTAAGCTCCTACGAGCAGTACTTC.

The CDR3 region has the DNA TGTGCCAGCAGCCAGGGGGGACAGGGAGTAGAAAAACTGTTTTTT. As protein: CASSQGGQGVEKLFF. The gene calls are TRBV7-9 and TRBJ1-4; 9 nucleotides align to TRBD1. Germline lookup yields CDR1 SEHNR and CDR2 FQNEAQ (reference sequence). The J segment lost 8 bases and the V segment lost 5 bases, leaving 9 bases of the junction unmatched. There are 15 residues in the CDR3.

The chain carries TRBV11-2 and TRBJ2-3; D remains unclear. V was pared by 1 base and J by 5 bases, with 13 bases between. This CDR3 contains 15 residues. The germline gives CDR1 SGHAT, CDR2 FQNNGV. CDR3 in amino acids: CASSLGLTSRDTQYF. The CDR3 nucleotides read TGTGCCAGCAGCTTAGGACTTACCAGTAGAGATACGCAGTATTTT.

The chain combines TRBV24-1 with TRBJ2-3, with D uncertain. Trimming left V 5 bases short and J 2 bases short, with 4 bases between. Germline V gene sequence: CDR1 KGHDR, CDR2 SFDVKD. This CDR3 is 12 amino acids long. The CDR3 coding sequence is TGTGCCACCAGTGCAGACACAGATACGCAGTATTTT. Amino acid sequence: CATSADTDTQYF.

The genes are TRBV23-1 and TRBJ2-7; no definite D call. TRBV23-1 is an ORF; its function is uncertain. With 5 bases removed from V and 5 bases from J, the gap between germline ends came to 10 bases. The CDR3 is 12 residues long. CDR3 nucleotide sequence: TGCGCCAGCAGTAAGGGCCCCCACGAGCAGTACTTC. Its translation: CASSKGPHEQYF.

V gene TRBV7-2 combines with J gene TRBJ1-2; no definite D call. Germline V gene data show CDR1 as SGHTA and CDR2 as FQGNSA. The CDR3 covers 15 residues. V gave up 1 base and J gave up 0 bases, with 9 bases separating them. CDR3 residues: CASSLEAPSNYGYTF. Here the CDR3 DNA reads TGTGCCAGCAGCTTAGAGGCCCCTTCTAACTATGGCTACACCTTC.

The table lists this clone with a count of one. CDR3 in DNA: TGTGCCAGCAGCCCCGGACAGGGCCGAGGCTACACCTTC. It encodes CASSPGQGRGYTF. The rearrangement uses TRBV7-9 and TRBJ1-2, with 8 bases lining up with TRBD1. The germline gives CDR1 SEHNR, CDR2 FQNEAQ (reference sequence). The CDR3 is 13 residues long. V gave up 5 bases and J gave up 8 bases; unmatched junction bases: 7.

The chain uses TRBV6-5 and TRBJ2-7; 9 nucleotides line up with TRBD2. The CDR3 has 14 amino acids. V trimming: 2 bases; J trimming: 4 bases; junction bases outside the gene matches: 3. Germline V gene sequence: CDR1 MNHEY, CDR2 SVGAGI. DNA of the CDR3: TGTGCCAGCAGTTACCAGCGGGGGGCTTACGAGCAGTACTTC. Translated: CASSYQRGAYEQYF.

The count of this clone is one. The chain is built from TRBV5-5 and TRBJ2-4, with D uncertain. V was trimmed by 0 bases and J by 1 base, leaving 5 bases between them. The V gene's germline CDR1 is SGHKS and CDR2 YYEKEE (reference sequence). This CDR3 spans 14 amino acids. CDR3 protein: CASSLEGAKNIQYF. As DNA, the CDR3 is TGTGCCAGCAGCTTGGAAGGGGCCAAAAACATTCAGTACTTC.

In this sample, this clone turned up once. This chain joins TRBV6-5 and TRBJ2-7; tentative D call: TRBD1 (6 bases). V dropped 2 bases and J dropped 2 bases, with 16 bases sitting between them. The CDR3 runs to 16 residues. Germline loops: CDR1 MNHEY, CDR2 SVGAGI. The CDR3, as DNA: TGTGCCAGCAGTTACCTTGCCCGGACAGAGACCTACGAGCAGTACTTC. It codes for CASSYLARTETYEQYF.

This chain links TRBV2 with TRBJ2-3, with TRBD2 identical over 7 bases. Trimming removed 6 bases from V and 0 bases from J; junction bases left unmatched: 6. Germline V lookup: CDR1 SNHLY, CDR2 FYNNEI. The CDR3 runs 15 residues. The CDR3 bases are TGTGCCAGCAGCCCCGCGGGGGAAAGCACAGATACGCAGTATTTT. This codes for CASSPAGESTDTQYF.

This chain links TRBV30 with TRBJ1-4; possibly TRBD1 for D (5 bases). V lost 0 bases to trimming and J lost 7 bases, with 12 bases between them. Germline V gene lookup returns CDR1 GTSNPN and CDR2 SVGIG (reference sequence). CDR3 size: 14 residues. The CDR3 reads CAWSVVQGFEKLFF. Written as DNA, the CDR3 is TGTGCCTGGAGTGTAGTTCAGGGTTTTGAAAAACTGTTTTTT.

This clone was found once. The chain combines TRBV12-3 or TRBV12-4 with TRBJ1-1; possible D gene TRBD1, 5 bases. V lost 5 bases and J lost 7, with 14 bases in between. The CDR3 has 13 amino acids. This chain's CDR3 is CASSADRFLEAFF. In nucleotides, the CDR3 is TGTGCCAGCAGTGCCGACAGATTCCTTGAAGCTTTCTTT.

CDR3 sequence (DNA): TGCAGCGTTGAAGATAACGACTCGCTCCTCTCCAATGAGCAGTTCTTC. Protein: CSVEDNDSLLSNEQFF. The chain links TRBV29-1 to TRBJ2-1; D unresolved. Germline V CDR1 and CDR2: SQVTM, ANQGSEA. V was cut by 0 bases and J by 6 bases, with 18 bases left in between. The CDR3 has 16 amino acids.